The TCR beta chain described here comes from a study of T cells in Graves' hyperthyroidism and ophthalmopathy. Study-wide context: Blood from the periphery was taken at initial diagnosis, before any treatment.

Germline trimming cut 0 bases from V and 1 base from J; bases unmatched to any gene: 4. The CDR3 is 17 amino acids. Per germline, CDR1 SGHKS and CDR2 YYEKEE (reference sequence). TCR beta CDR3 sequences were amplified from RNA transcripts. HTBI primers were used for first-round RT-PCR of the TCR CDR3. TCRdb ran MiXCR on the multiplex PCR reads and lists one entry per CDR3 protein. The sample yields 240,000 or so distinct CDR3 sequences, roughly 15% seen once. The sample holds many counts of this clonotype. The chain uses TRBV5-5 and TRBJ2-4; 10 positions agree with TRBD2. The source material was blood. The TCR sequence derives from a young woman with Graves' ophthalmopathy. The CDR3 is CASSLDLAGVAKNIQYF. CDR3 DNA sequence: TGTGCCAGCAGCTTGGACCTAGCGGGAGTGGCCAAAAACATTCAGTACTTC.